The clone carrying this TCR beta chain was counted at least ten times. Its specificity is not known. The source of the sample is a study of early T cells in non-severe SARS-CoV-2 infection. Unique molecular identifiers were affixed to single, distinct cDNA molecules. A single record per CDR3 protein comes from TCRdb applying MiXCR to the 5' RACE reads. Of under 140,000 distinct CDR3 sequences listed, roughly 12% are singletons. The CDR3 contains 14 residues. The germline V gene has CDR1 SNHLY and CDR2 FYNNEI. Trimming stripped 0 bases from V and 1 base from J, with 7 bases between. Study outcomes and limitations: Reliance on VDJdb matching favored anti-spike CD8 responses; private and CD4 specificities were missed.

This sequence originates from an adult who was a healthcare worker with PCR-confirmed SARS-CoV-2 infection or an uninfected control (not recorded which). V is TRBV2 and J is TRBJ2-7; weak D call: TRBD2 (6 bases). Source: whole blood, taken at baseline. The DNA for the CDR3 is TGTGCCAGCAGTGAAGCGGGAGGTTCCTACGAGCAGTACTTC. Residues: CASSEAGGSYEQYF.